This T cell receptor beta chain was captured in a study of radiation and T cells in renal cell carcinoma. Study outcomes and limitations: In blood, top tumor clones expanded by 2 weeks, shrinking by 4.

Noted time point: baseline pretreatment blood. Described treatment: 15 Gy SBRT to primary tumor, nephrectomy 4 weeks later. Method: immunoSEQ multiplex PCR; TCRdb's copy keeps in-frame clones and lacks some. The repertoire has 150,000 or so clones, about 88% of them found once; the top ten carry 4.1%. Trimming left V 2 bases short and J 1 base short, with 20 bases between. The CDR3 runs to 18 residues. CDR1 and CDR2 from the germline V gene are SEHNR and FQNEAQ (reference sequence). To note about this clone: Its antigen remains unknown.

This TCR was sampled from a woman aged 70 to 79 with renal cell carcinoma. This chain joins TRBV7-9 and TRBJ1-1; D may be TRBD1 (5 bases). The sample consisted of blood, taken from a patient whose treatment included radiotherapy and nephrectomy. The chain's CDR3 is CASSLRGAGPSRNTEAFF. The CDR3 nucleotides read TGTGCCAGCAGCTTAAGAGGGGCAGGACCCTCTAGGAACACTGAAGCTTTCTTT.